This is a list of T cell receptor beta chains from one sample in a study of T cells in Graves' hyperthyroidism and ophthalmopathy. A single record per CDR3 protein comes from TCRdb applying MiXCR to the multiplex PCR reads. This sample yields about 210,000 distinct CDR3 sequences, of which 17% are seen a single time; around 50% belongs to the top ten. Sequenced: blood. The receptors stem from a man aged 45 to 65 with Graves' hyperthyroidism. CDR3s include the opening cysteine and the closing phenylalanine or tryptophan. D genes are given only for firm matches. Part of the rows lack a size; the others show once, few, many or a class for expanded clones.

V gene	D gene	clone size	J gene	CDR3 protein	CDR3 DNA
TRBV7-9	NA	few	TRBJ1-2	CASSFTGIYGYTF	TGTGCCAGCAGCTTCACTGGGATCTATGGCTACACCTTC
TRBV30	NA	many	TRBJ1-6	CAWTGTSSYNSPLHF	TGTGCCTGGACGGGAACAAGCTCCTATAATTCACCCCTCCACTTT
TRBV12-3/TRBV12-4	NA	NA	TRBJ1-2	CASSLGAGYGGYTF	TGTGCCAGCAGTTTAGGTGCCGGCTACGGCGGCTACACCTTC
TRBV11-2	TRBD2	many	TRBJ2-5	CASSFGLAGGGTQYF	TGTGCCAGCAGCTTCGGGCTAGCGGGGGGGGGGACCCAGTACTTC
TRBV27	NA	few	TRBJ2-7	CASSFLGGTYEQYF	TGTGCCAGCAGTTTCCTTGGCGGAACCTACGAGCAGTACTTC
TRBV12-5	NA	few	TRBJ2-7	CASGLDSHEQYF	TGTGCTAGTGGTTTGGATTCCCACGAGCAGTACTTC
TRBV27	NA	many	TRBJ2-7	CASSFSPGPSYEQYF	TGTGCCAGCAGTTTCTCTCCGGGGCCGTCCTACGAGCAGTACTTC
TRBV10-2	NA	few	TRBJ1-5	CASSEESQPQHF	TGCGCCAGCAGTGAGGAGAGTCAGCCCCAGCATTTT
TRBV6-1	TRBD2	many	TRBJ2-3	CASSLTSGSTDTQYF	TGTGCCAGCAGTCTGACTAGCGGGAGCACAGATACGCAGTATTTT
TRBV2	NA	many	TRBJ1-4	CASRERSTNEKLFF	TGTGCCAGCAGAGAACGGTCAACTAATGAAAAACTGTTTTTT
TRBV7-3	NA	NA	TRBJ2-2	CASSIQGAHGELFF	TGTGCCAGCAGCATACAGGGTGCCCACGGGGAGCTGTTTTTT
TRBV10-3	NA	many	TRBJ2-5	CAIEAEEQETQYF	TGTGCCATCGAGGCGGAAGAACAAGAGACCCAGTACTTC
TRBV28	TRBD2	few	TRBJ2-1	CASTRRLAGVVEQFF	TGTGCCAGCACTCGGCGACTAGCGGGAGTGGTTGAGCAGTTCTTC
TRBV6-5	NA	NA	TRBJ2-5	CASSYSRETQYF	TGTGCCAGCAGTTACTCGAGAGAGACCCAGTACTTC
TRBV12-3/TRBV12-4	TRBD1	many	TRBJ2-1	CASSLGTGSYNEQFF	TGTGCCAGCAGTTTGGGGACAGGGTCCTACAATGAGCAGTTCTTC
TRBV24-1	NA	many	TRBJ1-5	CATSDVTGNQPQHF	TGTGCCACCAGTGATGTAACAGGGAATCAGCCCCAGCATTTT
TRBV5-1	TRBD2	many	TRBJ2-1	CASSVGLAGTIYNEQFF	TGCGCCAGCAGCGTGGGACTAGCGGGGACGATCTACAATGAGCAGTTCTTC
TRBV2	NA	NA	TRBJ2-3	CASKGDTQYF	TGTGCCTCAAAGGGGGATACGCAGTATTTT
TRBV12-5	NA	few	TRBJ2-1	CASRGVGARWGEQFF	TGTGCTAGCCGAGGAGTCGGGGCCCGATGGGGTGAGCAGTTCTTC
TRBV14	NA	NA	TRBJ2-1	CASSQQGPLFYNEQFF	TGTGCCAGCAGCCAACAGGGACCCCTTTTTTACAATGAGCAGTTCTTC
TRBV30	TRBD2	many	TRBJ2-7	CAWKLAGPTYEQYF	TGTGCCTGGAAACTAGCGGGGCCAACCTACGAGCAGTACTTC
TRBV10-3	NA	NA	TRBJ2-5	CAISKNGGTDQYF	TGTGCCATCAGTAAGAACGGTGGAACGGACCAGTACTTC
TRBV28	TRBD2	many	TRBJ2-3	CASSFAGLAGGTDTQYF	TGTGCCAGCAGTTTCGCGGGACTAGCGGGGGGCACAGATACGCAGTATTTT
TRBV24-1	TRBD2	NA	TRBJ2-1	CATSDSVAGAYNEQFF	TGTGCCACCAGTGATTCGGTCGCGGGAGCATACAATGAGCAGTTCTTC
TRBV7-8	TRBD1	NA	TRBJ1-2	CASSRLKIQGEDYGYTF	TGTGCCAGCAGCCGCTTAAAAATCCAGGGGGAGGACTATGGCTACACCTTC